This TCR beta chain came from a study of cytomegalovirus exposure and HLA in healthy donors. General study results and limits: Evidence from a later analysis indicated that most CMV-associated TCR beta chains looked HLA-restricted. Later on, a genetic analysis was performed. It linked a missense variant in DCLRE1C with V- and J-gene trimming of TCR beta.

Concerning this clone: Its antigen is not known.

The CDR3 covers 14 residues. Unmatched junction bases numbered 5, after V lost 4 bases and J lost 8 bases. The germline V gene encodes CDR1 SGHDN and CDR2 FVKESK. Primers: 60 Vbeta forward and 13 Jbeta reverse. Clones were read by immunoSEQ multiplex PCR, and TCRdb kept only the in-frame ones, dropping some. Among around 80,000 clones listed, 78% were seen once. This receptor was taken from a man aged 18-30 years in good health and CMV-seropositive. Sequenced: PBMCs. This chain uses TRBV14 with TRBJ1-2; TRBD1 matches at 12 bases. CDR3 nucleotide sequence: TGTGCCAGCAGCCTGGGACAGGGGGCGGGCGGCTACACCTTC. Protein: CASSLGQGAGGYTF.